These T cell receptor beta chains were read from a single sample in a study of cytomegalovirus exposure and HLA in healthy donors. This table comes from immunoSEQ multiplex PCR, and its TCRdb copy is limited to in-frame clones, with some not included. The sample carries some 130,000 clones, nearly 10% recorded once. Sequencing used PBMCs. These receptors all stem from a man aged 45-65 years in good health and CMV-seronegative. Each CDR3 is given with its conserved first and last residue. A D gene is named only where the DNA matches it firmly. Clone size is not always given. Where it is, it says once, few, many or a class for expanded clones.

few	TRBV5-5	TRBD1	TRBJ1-5	TGTGCCAGCAGCTTGGCCGGGTCAGGGGGACGATTTCAGCCCCAGCATTTT	CASSLAGSGGRFQPQHF
NA	TRBV6-5	NA	TRBJ1-1	TGTGCCAGCAGTCGACGACAAGCCACTGAAGCTTTCTTT	CASSRRQATEAFF
few	TRBV9	TRBD1	TRBJ1-2	TGTGCCAGCAGCTTAGACCCCCAGGGGGCAATGGATGGCTACACCTTC	CASSLDPQGAMDGYTF
NA	TRBV5-1	NA	TRBJ2-1	TGCGCCAGCAGCTTTTCCGGGAGCTCCTACAATGAGCAGTTCTTC	CASSFSGSSYNEQFF
NA	TRBV4-2	TRBD2	TRBJ2-5	TGTGCCAGCAGCCAAGTAACTAGCGGGGGAGGAGGGGAGACCCAGTACTTC	CASSQVTSGGGGETQYF
few	TRBV25-1	TRBD1	TRBJ2-7	TGTGCCAGCAGTGACCTCACCCGGGGACAGGGGGAACGCTACGAGCAGTACTTC	CASSDLTRGQGERYEQYF
NA	TRBV30	NA	TRBJ1-4	TGTGCCTGGAGTGTATCGTTAGGGAGAGCAACTAATGAAAAACTGTTTTTT	CAWSVSLGRATNEKLFF
NA	TRBV5-8	NA	TRBJ2-1	TGTGCCAGCAGCTTGGTCAGGGACTCCCGTTACAATGAGCAGTTCTTC	CASSLVRDSRYNEQFF
few	TRBV5-4	TRBD1	TRBJ2-7	TGTGCCAGCAGCTTGGACAGGGGGCAGACCTACGAGCAGTACTTC	CASSLDRGQTYEQYF
few	TRBV4-1	NA	TRBJ2-7	TGCGCCAGCAGCCAAGAAGGTCAGGGTCTGAGGGAGCAGTACTTC	CASSQEGQGLREQYF
few	TRBV4-1	TRBD2	TRBJ2-5	TGCGCCAGCAGCGCGTTTGGCGGGGGGGTAAGAGAGACCCAGTACTTC	CASSAFGGGVRETQYF
NA	TRBV25-1	TRBD1	TRBJ2-7	TGTGCCAGCAGTTTGGGGACAGGGGGCGGATCGGGCGAGCAGTACTTC	CASSLGTGGGSGEQYF
few	TRBV5-1	NA	TRBJ1-5	TGCGCCAGCAGCTCCGGCCATCCGGGGCAGCCCCAGCATTTT	CASSSGHPGQPQHF
NA	TRBV15	NA	TRBJ2-2	TGTGCCACCAGCAGGGACAGCACCGGGGAGCTGTTTTTT	CATSRDSTGELFF
few	TRBV15	TRBD1	TRBJ1-1	TGTGCCACCGTGAAACGGACAGGGACGAGGCACACTGAAGCTTTCTTT	CATVKRTGTRHTEAFF
NA	TRBV2	TRBD2	TRBJ2-3	TGTGCCAGCGGAGGACTAGCGGGAACCACAGATACGCAGTATTTT	CASGGLAGTTDTQYF
few	TRBV6-5	NA	TRBJ2-7	TGTGCCAGCAGCCTCGGTGGTCCGAGGAACGAGCAGTACTTC	CASSLGGPRNEQYF
NA	TRBV5-8	TRBD1	TRBJ2-1	TGTGCCAGCAGCGGAGACAGGGGCAACAATGAGCAGTTCTTC	CASSGDRGNNEQFF
NA	TRBV28	NA	TRBJ2-3	TGTGCCACCGTTAGCGGAACAGATACGCAGTATTTT	CATVSGTDTQYF
few	TRBV9	NA	TRBJ2-6	TGTGCCAGCAGCGTAGGGCCAGGGCTTGAATACTCTGGGGCCAACGTCCTGACTTTC	CASSVGPGLEYSGANVLTF
few	TRBV4-1	TRBD2	TRBJ2-3	TGCGCCAGCAGCGCCGGGACTAGCTCGAATACGCAGTATTTT	CASSAGTSSNTQYF
NA	TRBV13	NA	TRBJ1-2	TGTGCCAGCAGCTTAGTTCAGGGTGCCTATGGCTACACCTTC	CASSLVQGAYGYTF
NA	TRBV6-5	NA	TRBJ1-3	TGTGCCAGCAGTACCCGTAGGAGCTCTGGAAACACCATATATTTT	CASSTRRSSGNTIYF
few	TRBV19	NA	TRBJ1-5	TGTGCCAGTAGTTTCTACATACAGGGAAATCAGCCCCAGCATTTT	CASSFYIQGNQPQHF
few	TRBV9	NA	TRBJ1-1	TGTGCCAGCAGCGTAGACAGGGATGACACTGAAGCTTTCTTT	CASSVDRDDTEAFF
NA	TRBV6-5	TRBD1	TRBJ2-2	TGTGCCAGCAGTTACTGGACAGGGGGTGCCGGGGAGCTGTTTTTT	CASSYWTGGAGELFF
few	TRBV6-1	TRBD1	TRBJ1-1	TGTGCCAGCGACAGGGGGCTCACTGAAGCTTTCTTT	CASDRGLTEAFF
few	TRBV5-1	NA	TRBJ2-7	TGCGCCAGCAGCTTGTCCAGAACAGGCCTCGAGCAGTACTTC	CASSLSRTGLEQYF
NA	TRBV7-9	NA	TRBJ2-1	TGTGCCACCTCCGGGGTTATTGGTGAGCAGTTCTTC	CATSGVIGEQFF
once	TRBV5-1	NA	TRBJ2-3	TGCGCCAGCAGCTTGGTTGTAGCGAGCACAGATACGCAGTATTTT	CASSLVVASTDTQYF
NA	TRBV4-1	NA	TRBJ2-1	TGCGCCAGCAGCCAAGAGGTGATGGCGGGCCTACTCGATGAGCAGTTCTTC	CASSQEVMAGLLDEQFF
few	TRBV11-2	NA	TRBJ2-7	TGTGCCAGCAGCTTCGGCTCCTACGAGCAGTACTTC	CASSFGSYEQYF
few	TRBV7-2	NA	TRBJ2-7	TGTGCCAGCAGCTTGGCGCTACGGACTATGGAGCAGTACTTC	CASSLALRTMEQYF
NA	TRBV7-9	TRBD1	TRBJ1-5	TGTGCCAGCAGCTGGGGGACAGGGGTCGATCAGCCCCAGCATTTT	CASSWGTGVDQPQHF
NA	TRBV7-8	TRBD1	TRBJ1-2	TGTGCCAGCAGCTTAGGGGGCCCTGGCAGGGGGTTAGGACCCAACTATGGCTACACCTTC	CASSLGGPGRGLGPNYGYTF
few	TRBV9	NA	TRBJ2-3	TGTGCCAGCAGCGTAGTTGGGAGCGGATACACAGATACGCAGTATTTT	CASSVVGSGYTDTQYF
few	TRBV2	TRBD2	TRBJ2-3	TGTGCCAGCAGACCGCTAGCGGGGGACAGCACAGATACGCAGTATTTT	CASRPLAGDSTDTQYF
NA	TRBV6-5	NA	TRBJ1-4	TGTGCCAGCAGACCTCGGGAGGGGAGGGAAAAACTGTTTTTT	CASRPREGREKLFF
NA	TRBV10-2	NA	TRBJ2-5	TGCGCCAGCAGTGATTATGTGGGGAGCCGCCAAGAGACCCAGTACTTC	CASSDYVGSRQETQYF
NA	TRBV6-1	NA	TRBJ2-2	TGTGCCAGCACGGGGGTACGGACCGGGGAGCTGTTTTTT	CASTGVRTGELFF
once	TRBV10-2	NA	TRBJ2-3	TGCGCCAGCAGCGAACAGTTCCATACGCAGTATTTT	CASSEQFHTQYF
few	TRBV5-1	TRBD2	TRBJ2-3	TGCGCCAGCAGCTTGGCCTCTAGCGGGGGGACAGATACGCAGTATTTT	CASSLASSGGTDTQYF
NA	TRBV7-3	NA	TRBJ2-1	TGTGCCAGCAGCTTAACCGCGCCGGGCAATGAGCAGTTCTTC	CASSLTAPGNEQFF
few	TRBV4-2	TRBD1	TRBJ1-2	TGTGCCAGCAGCCCCCCGGGACAGAACTATGGCTACACCTTC	CASSPPGQNYGYTF
few	TRBV6-1	TRBD2	TRBJ2-1	TGTGCCAGCAGTGAAACAGCGGGAGGGTACAATGAGCAGTTCTTC	CASSETAGGYNEQFF
NA	TRBV18	NA	TRBJ2-3	TGTGCCAGCTCCCTACTAGCGAGGGGGTCCCCTAGCACAGATACGCAGTATTTT	CASSLLARGSPSTDTQYF
NA	TRBV5-4	NA	TRBJ1-5	TGTGCCAGCAGCTTGGACCGAGATCAGCCCCAGCATTTT	CASSLDRDQPQHF
few	TRBV7-2	NA	TRBJ1-1	TGTGCCAGCAGCATGCCCCGCAGGGGAAACACTGAAGCTTTCTTT	CASSMPRRGNTEAFF
few	TRBV7-3	TRBD2	TRBJ2-3	TGTGCCAGCAGTAGGACTAGCGGGCAGGCGGGAGATACGCAGTATTTT	CASSRTSGQAGDTQYF
few	TRBV5-6	NA	TRBJ2-2	TGTGCCAGCAGCTTGGGGCGGGAGCTGTTTTTT	CASSLGRELFF
NA	TRBV29-1	TRBD1	TRBJ2-7	TGCAGCGTTAATTCAGGGGGCCGGAGCGAGCAGTACTTC	CSVNSGGRSEQYF